A selection of T cell receptor beta chains follows, all from one sample in a study of OX40 agonist ivuxolimab in advanced cancers. Generated by immunoSEQ multiplex PCR, the TCRdb table keeps only in-frame clones and is missing some. The repertoire holds fewer than 120,000 clones, around nine tenths seen once, with 0.27% in the top ten. Sequencing was performed on CD4+ or CD8+ T cells sorted from blood, taken in a trial of the OX40 agonist ivuxolimab. Every receptor here comes from an adult with an advanced solid tumor such as melanoma, head and neck, liver or kidney cancer. Both conserved end residues are part of each CDR3. Fields, in order: J gene, V gene, clone size, D gene, CDR3 DNA, CDR3 protein. D genes are given only for firm matches. Clone size is given for some rows only: seen once, a few or many times, or a class if the clone is expanded.

TRBJ1-1	TRBV7-2	NA	NA	TGTGCCAGCAGCTTAGCGGGGGGTGTGGACACTGAAGCTTTCTTT	CASSLAGGVDTEAFF
TRBJ2-1	TRBV11-3	NA	TRBD1	TGTGCCAGCAGCGTCGGACAGGGTGGAAGGCAGTTCTTC	CASSVGQGGRQFF
TRBJ1-3	TRBV7-9	NA	NA	TGTGCCAGCAGCTCCTCAAACAGGGCGCCTGGAAACACCATATATTTT	CASSSSNRAPGNTIYF
TRBJ2-3	TRBV19	NA	TRBD1	TGTGCCAGTAGTATAGGTCGGACAGGTCCTTCCACAGATACGCAGTATTTT	CASSIGRTGPSTDTQYF
TRBJ2-3	TRBV5-6	NA	NA	TGTGCCAGCAGACGGCGGGGAAGCACAGATACGCAGTATTTT	CASRRRGSTDTQYF
TRBJ2-2	TRBV5-8	NA	TRBD1	TGTGCCAGCAGTGCCGGGACAGGGTTGTCCGGGGAGCTGTTTTTT	CASSAGTGLSGELFF
TRBJ1-2	TRBV7-9	NA	TRBD1	TGTGCCAGCAGCCAGCGACAGGGGATCTCTGGCTACACCTTC	CASSQRQGISGYTF
TRBJ2-3	TRBV5-1	NA	NA	TGCGCCAGCAGCGTTAGAATGGTTGGCACAGATACGCAGTATTTT	CASSVRMVGTDTQYF
TRBJ1-5	TRBV7-2	NA	NA	TGTGCCAGCAGCTCAACAGGGAATAGCAATCAGCCCCAGCATTTT	CASSSTGNSNQPQHF
TRBJ1-4	TRBV4-3	NA	NA	TGCGCCAGCAGCCAAGTCCTAGGGGGAGAAAAACTGTTTTTT	CASSQVLGGEKLFF
TRBJ1-5	TRBV19	NA	TRBD1	TGTGCCAGTAACTTCGGGACAGGTAGCAATCAGCCCCAGCATTTT	CASNFGTGSNQPQHF
TRBJ1-4	TRBV27	NA	TRBD1	TGTGCCAGCAGCTCAGACAGGGGGCATGAAAAACTGTTTTTT	CASSSDRGHEKLFF
TRBJ1-6	TRBV7-2	NA	NA	TGTGCCAGCAGCTTAGCGGGCGGTCGGATTTCACCCCTCCACTTT	CASSLAGGRISPLHF
TRBJ1-2	TRBV19	once	NA	TGTGCCAGTAGTATCCCGGGACTTAACTATGGCTACACCTTC	CASSIPGLNYGYTF
TRBJ1-3	TRBV6-5	once	NA	TGTGCCAGCAGTTACTCGATCAGCTCTGGAAACACCATATATTTT	CASSYSISSGNTIYF
TRBJ2-1	TRBV28	NA	TRBD2	TGTGCCAGCAGTTTAAGTAGGAGTTGGGGGGGGACCAATGAGCAGTTCTTC	CASSLSRSWGGTNEQFF
TRBJ1-1	TRBV9	NA	NA	TGTGCCAGCAGCGTAGGGTCCCCATACGGGAACACTGAAGCTTTCTTT	CASSVGSPYGNTEAFF
TRBJ1-1	TRBV7-9	NA	TRBD1	TGTGCCAGCAGCTTAGGTCAGGGGGGACTCGACACTGAAGCTTTCTTT	CASSLGQGGLDTEAFF
TRBJ1-5	TRBV7-6	NA	NA	TGTGCCAGCTCGAAAGGGATAAGGGCGGAGGGCAATCAGCCCCAGCATTTT	CASSKGIRAEGNQPQHF
TRBJ1-4	TRBV19	NA	NA	TGTGCCAGTAGTATTCGAGAAAAACTGTTTTTT	CASSIREKLFF
TRBJ2-3	TRBV19	NA	TRBD1	TGTGCCAGTAGCTCTCTTCCGGGACAGGTTCGTGATACGCAGTATTTT	CASSSLPGQVRDTQYF
TRBJ1-1	TRBV6-1	NA	TRBD1	TGTGCCAGCAGTACAGGGGGCGCGGAGAACACTGAAGCTTTCTTT	CASSTGGAENTEAFF
TRBJ1-1	TRBV6-4	NA	NA	TGTGCCAGCAGGGCGGGGGGGGAAAACACTGAAGCTTTCTTT	CASRAGGENTEAFF